This TCR beta chain was captured in a study of identifying expanded T cells in peripheral blood. Broader study findings: Clone count variance between roughly 2-week samples rose with total template count. Technical replicates showed approximately 1.2 changed clones; two weeks around 15; four weeks 19.

Collection occurred without any documented infections or immune events in donors. Germline CDR1 and CDR2: MNHNY and SVGAGI (reference sequence). CDR3 length equals 11 residues. V was pared by 6 bases and J by 7 bases, with 7 bases between. As concerns this clone: No antigen is known for it.

Libraries were prepared by immunoSEQ multiplex PCR; TCRdb keeps only in-frame clonotypes and omits some of them. The data contain fewer than 130,000 clones, roughly 91% of them singletons. The chain couples TRBV6-6 to TRBJ2-1, with a possible D match to TRBD2 (5 bases). Sequencing was done on a sample of blood. This receptor was taken from a person aged 18 to 70 in good health. CDR3 DNA: TGTGCCAGCAGGGGAGAAAATGAGCAGTTCTTC. The encoded protein is CASRGENEQFF.